This T cell receptor beta chain is drawn from a study of cytomegalovirus exposure and HLA in healthy donors. Study information: The approximately 120 validation repertoires matched the 666 first-cohort repertoires in platform, a later analysis reported.

With V trimmed by 4 bases and J by 2 bases, 5 bases remained unmatched. Germline V lookup: CDR1 LNHDA, CDR2 SQIVND (reference sequence). The CDR3 length is 15 residues. Study-level findings and limits: Reported results showed that the classifier diagnosed cytomegalovirus status with high specificity and sensitivity.

Method: immunoSEQ multiplex PCR; TCRdb's copy keeps in-frame clones and lacks some. The sample consists of fewer than 200,000 clones, 95% to 96% of them appearing once. A note on this clone: The target antigen is unknown.

This chain connects TRBV19 to TRBJ2-3, with 8 positions matching TRBD1. Input material: PBMCs. This TCR was recovered from a woman aged 18-29 years in good health and CMV-seronegative. The CDR3 sequence is CASSTLTGDTDTQYF. The CDR3 nucleotides are TGTGCCAGTAGTACTCTGACAGGGGACACAGATACGCAGTATTTT.